Sequencing of this TCR beta chain was carried out in a study of T cells in Graves' hyperthyroidism and ophthalmopathy. Study-wide results and caveats: Blood also contained most expanded thyroid clonotypes above 0.001.

The hyperthyroidism was newly diagnosed and had lasted under 2 months; the patients were aged 18 to 65. PBMCs were derived from about 9.1 ml fresh peripheral blood. Germline CDR1 is MGHRA and CDR2 is YSYEKL. This CDR3 comprises 13 residues. V lost 2 bases to trimming and J lost 7 bases; unmatched junction nucleotides: 2. Researchers amplified the TCR beta CDR3 regions from RNA transcripts. The HTBI set primed first-round TCR CDR3 RT-PCR. TCRdb re-derived calls from the multiplex PCR reads in MiXCR, one entry per CDR3 protein. The sample has about 380,000 distinct CDR3 sequences; roughly 14% are singletons. This clonotype was observed at least ten times. Its antigen is unidentified.

This chain connects TRBV4-1 to TRBJ1-1; the match to TRBD1 covers 9 bases. This TCR was recovered from a young man with Graves' hyperthyroidism that later progressed to Graves' ophthalmopathy. The sample was blood. The CDR3 protein is CASSQRTGVEAFF. The CDR3 nucleotides are TGCGCCAGCAGCCAACGGACAGGGGTTGAAGCTTTCTTT.